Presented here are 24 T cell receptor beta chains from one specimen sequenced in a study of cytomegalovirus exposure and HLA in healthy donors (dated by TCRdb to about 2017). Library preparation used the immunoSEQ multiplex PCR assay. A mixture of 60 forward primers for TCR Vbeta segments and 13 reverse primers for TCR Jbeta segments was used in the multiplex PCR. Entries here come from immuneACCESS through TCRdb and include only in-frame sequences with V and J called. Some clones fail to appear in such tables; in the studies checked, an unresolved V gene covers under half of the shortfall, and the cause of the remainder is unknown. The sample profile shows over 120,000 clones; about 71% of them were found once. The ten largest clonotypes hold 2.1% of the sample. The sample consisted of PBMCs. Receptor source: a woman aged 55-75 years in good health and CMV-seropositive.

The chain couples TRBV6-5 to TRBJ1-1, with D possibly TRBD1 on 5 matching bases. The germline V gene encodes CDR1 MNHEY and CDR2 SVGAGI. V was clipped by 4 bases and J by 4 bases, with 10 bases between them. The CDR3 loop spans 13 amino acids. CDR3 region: CASSWNGGTEAFF. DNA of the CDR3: TGTGCCAGCAGTTGGAACGGGGGCACTGAAGCTTTCTTT.

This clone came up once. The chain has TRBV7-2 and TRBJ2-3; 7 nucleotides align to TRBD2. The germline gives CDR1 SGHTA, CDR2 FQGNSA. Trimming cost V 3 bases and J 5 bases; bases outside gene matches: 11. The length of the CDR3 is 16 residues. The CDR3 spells CASSFSGLVGGDTQYF. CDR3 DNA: TGTGCCAGCAGCTTTTCTGGACTAGTGGGGGGAGATACGCAGTATTTT.

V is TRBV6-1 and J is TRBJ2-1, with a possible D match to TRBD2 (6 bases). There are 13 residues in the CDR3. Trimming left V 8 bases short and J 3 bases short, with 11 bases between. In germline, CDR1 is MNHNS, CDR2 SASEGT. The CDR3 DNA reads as TGTGCCAGCCGGGACTCAAGCTACAATGAGCAGTTCTTC. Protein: CASRDSSYNEQFF.

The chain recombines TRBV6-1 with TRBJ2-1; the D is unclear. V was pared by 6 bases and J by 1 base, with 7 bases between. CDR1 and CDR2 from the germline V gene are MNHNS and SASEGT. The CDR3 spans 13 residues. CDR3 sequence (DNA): TGTGCCAGCAGGGAACAGTCCTACAATGAGCAGTTCTTC. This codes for CASREQSYNEQFF.

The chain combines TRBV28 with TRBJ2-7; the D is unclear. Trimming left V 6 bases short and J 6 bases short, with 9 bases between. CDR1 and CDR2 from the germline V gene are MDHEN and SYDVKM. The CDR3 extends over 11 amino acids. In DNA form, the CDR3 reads TGTGCCAGCAGCCTCCGGAGCGAGCAGTACTTC. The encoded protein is CASSLRSEQYF.

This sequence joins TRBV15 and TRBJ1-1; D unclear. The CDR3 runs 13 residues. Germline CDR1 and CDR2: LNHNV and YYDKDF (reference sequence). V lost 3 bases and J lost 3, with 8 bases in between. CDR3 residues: CATSSPFDTEAFF. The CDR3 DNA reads TGTGCCACCAGCAGTCCCTTCGACACTGAAGCTTTCTTT.

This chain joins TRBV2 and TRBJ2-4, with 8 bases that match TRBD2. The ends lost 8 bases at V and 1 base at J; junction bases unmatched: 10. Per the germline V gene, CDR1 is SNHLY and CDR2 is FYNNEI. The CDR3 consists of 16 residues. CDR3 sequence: CASSPAGGTAKNIQYF. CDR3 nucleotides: TGTGCCAGCTCTCCCGCGGGGGGTACGGCCAAAAACATTCAGTACTTC. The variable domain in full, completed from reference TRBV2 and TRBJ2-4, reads EPEVTQTPSHQVTQMGQEVILRCVPISNHLYFYWYRQILGQKVEFLVSFYNNEISEKSEIFDDQFSVERPDGSNFTLKIRSTKLEDSAMYFCASSPAGGTAKNIQYFGAGTRLSVL.

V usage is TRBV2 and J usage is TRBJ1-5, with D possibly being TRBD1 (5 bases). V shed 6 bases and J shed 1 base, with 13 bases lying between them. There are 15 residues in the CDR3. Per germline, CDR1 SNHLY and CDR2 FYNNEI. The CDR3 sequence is CASRGGFGSNQPQHF. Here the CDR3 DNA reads TGTGCCAGCAGGGGGGGATTCGGGAGCAATCAGCCCCAGCATTTT.

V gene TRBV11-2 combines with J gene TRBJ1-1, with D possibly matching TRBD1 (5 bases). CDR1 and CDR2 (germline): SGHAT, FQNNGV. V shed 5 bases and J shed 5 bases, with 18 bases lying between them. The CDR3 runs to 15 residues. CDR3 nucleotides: TGTGCCAGCAGCCCCCGTCCCGGGGGTTTGACTGAAGCTTTCTTT. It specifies CASSPRPGGLTEAFF.

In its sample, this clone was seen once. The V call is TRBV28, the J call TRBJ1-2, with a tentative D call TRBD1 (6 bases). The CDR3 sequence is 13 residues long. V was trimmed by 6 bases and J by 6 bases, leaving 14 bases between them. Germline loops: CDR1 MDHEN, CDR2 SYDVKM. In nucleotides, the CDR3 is TGTGCCAGCAGACTACAGGGAAGTAATGGCTACACCTTC. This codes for CASRLQGSNGYTF.

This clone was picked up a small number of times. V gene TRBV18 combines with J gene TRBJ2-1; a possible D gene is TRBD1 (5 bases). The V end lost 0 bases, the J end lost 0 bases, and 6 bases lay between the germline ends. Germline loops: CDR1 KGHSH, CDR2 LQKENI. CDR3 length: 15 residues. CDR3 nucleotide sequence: TGTGCCAGCTCACCACCGGGGCGCTCCTACAATGAGCAGTTCTTC. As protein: CASSPPGRSYNEQFF.

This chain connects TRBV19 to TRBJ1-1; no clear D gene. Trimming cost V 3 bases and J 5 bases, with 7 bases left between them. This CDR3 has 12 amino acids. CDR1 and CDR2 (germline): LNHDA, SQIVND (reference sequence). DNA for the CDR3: TGTGCCAGTAGTATGGGAGGTACTGAAGCTTTCTTT. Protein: CASSMGGTEAFF. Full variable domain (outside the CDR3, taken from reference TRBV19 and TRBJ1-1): DGGITQSPKYLFRKEGQNVTLSCEQNLNHDAMYWYRQDPGQGLRLIYYSQIVNDFQKGDIAEGYSVSREKKESFPLTVTSAQKNPTAFYLCASSMGGTEAFFGQGTRLTVV.

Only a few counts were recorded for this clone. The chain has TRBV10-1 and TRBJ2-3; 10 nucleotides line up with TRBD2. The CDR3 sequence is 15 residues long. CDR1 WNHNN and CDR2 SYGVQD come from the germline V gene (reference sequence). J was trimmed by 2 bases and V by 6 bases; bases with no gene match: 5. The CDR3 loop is CASSRTSGSTDTQYF. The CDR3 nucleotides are TGCGCCAGCAGCAGGACTAGCGGATCCACAGATACGCAGTATTTT.

CDR3 sequence (DNA): TGTGCCAGCAGAAACAACATAGCGGGAGGGCTCCTCGGAGAGCAGTACTTC. Amino acid sequence: CASRNNIAGGLLGEQYF. The chain employs TRBV5-4 and TRBJ2-7; 11 bases are shared with TRBD2. The CDR3 length is 17 residues. Trimming removed 5 bases from V and 7 bases from J; junction bases left unmatched: 17. Germline CDR1 and CDR2: SGHNT and YYREEE (reference sequence).

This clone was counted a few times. The CDR3 spells CASWAGGEQFF. DNA for the CDR3: TGCGCCAGCTGGGCAGGCGGGGAGCAGTTCTTC. The V gene is TRBV4-1, the J gene TRBJ2-1, with a possible D match to TRBD2 (5 bases). The germline V gene has CDR1 MGHRA and CDR2 YSYEKL. CDR3 length: 11 amino acids. Deletions cut 8 bases from V and 10 bases from J, with 12 bases between.

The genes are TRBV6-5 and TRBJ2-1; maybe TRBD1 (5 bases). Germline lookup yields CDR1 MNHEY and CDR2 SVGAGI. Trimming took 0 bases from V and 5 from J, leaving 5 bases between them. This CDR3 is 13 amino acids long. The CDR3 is CASSYSGDNEQFF. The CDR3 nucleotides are TGTGCCAGCAGTTACTCAGGGGACAATGAGCAGTTCTTC.

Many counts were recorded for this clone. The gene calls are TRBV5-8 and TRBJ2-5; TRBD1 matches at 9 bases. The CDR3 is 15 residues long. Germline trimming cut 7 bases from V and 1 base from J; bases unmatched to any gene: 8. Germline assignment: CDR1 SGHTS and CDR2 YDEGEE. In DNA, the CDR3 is TGTGCCAGCGCGCCCGGGACAGGGTCCCAAGAGACCCAGTACTTC. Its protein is CASAPGTGSQETQYF.

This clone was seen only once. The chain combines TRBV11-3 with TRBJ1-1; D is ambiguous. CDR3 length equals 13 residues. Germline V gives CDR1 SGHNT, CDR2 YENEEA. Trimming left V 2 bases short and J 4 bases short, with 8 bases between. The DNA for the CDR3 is TGTGCCAGCAGCTTACGGGAGGGCACTGAAGCTTTCTTT. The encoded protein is CASSLREGTEAFF.

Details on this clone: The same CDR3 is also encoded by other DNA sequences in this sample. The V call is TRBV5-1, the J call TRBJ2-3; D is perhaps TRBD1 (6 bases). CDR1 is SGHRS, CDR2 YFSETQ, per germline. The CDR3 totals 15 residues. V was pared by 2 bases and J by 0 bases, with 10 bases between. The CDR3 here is CASSFRGLSTDTQYF. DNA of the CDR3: TGCGCCAGCAGCTTCAGGGGTCTTAGCACAGATACGCAGTATTTT.

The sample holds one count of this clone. In DNA form, the CDR3 reads TGTGCCAGCAGGAAATACAGAAACACTGAAGCTTTCTTT. Translation gives CASRKYRNTEAFF. The chain carries TRBV6-5 and TRBJ1-1; D not resolved. The CDR3 length is 13 residues. V was shortened by 6 bases and J by 2 bases, with 10 bases between the two germline ends. The germline gives CDR1 MNHEY, CDR2 SVGAGI.

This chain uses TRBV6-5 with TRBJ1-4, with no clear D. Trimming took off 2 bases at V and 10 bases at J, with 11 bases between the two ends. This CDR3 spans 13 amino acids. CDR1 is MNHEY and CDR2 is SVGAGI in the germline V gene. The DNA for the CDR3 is TGTGCCAGCAGTTACGAGCGCGAGGGAAAACTGTTTTTT. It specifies CASSYEREGKLFF.

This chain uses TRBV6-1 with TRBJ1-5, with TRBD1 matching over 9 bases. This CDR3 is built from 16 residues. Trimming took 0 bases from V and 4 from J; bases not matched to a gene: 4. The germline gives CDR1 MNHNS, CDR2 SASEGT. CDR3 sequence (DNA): TGTGCCAGCAGTGAAGCGGAGGGACAGGGAAATCAGCCCCAGCATTTT. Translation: CASSEAEGQGNQPQHF.

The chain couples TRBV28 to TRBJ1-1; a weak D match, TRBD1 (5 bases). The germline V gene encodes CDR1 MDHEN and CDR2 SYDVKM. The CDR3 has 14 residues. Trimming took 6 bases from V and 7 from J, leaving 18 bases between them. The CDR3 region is CASRRAGKLIEAFF. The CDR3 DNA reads TGTGCCAGCAGACGGGCAGGGAAATTGATTGAAGCTTTCTTT.

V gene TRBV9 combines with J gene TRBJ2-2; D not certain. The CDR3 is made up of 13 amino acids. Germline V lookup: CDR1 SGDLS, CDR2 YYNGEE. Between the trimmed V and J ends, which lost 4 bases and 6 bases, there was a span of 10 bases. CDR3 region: CASSPEMAGELFF. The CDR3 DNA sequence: TGTGCCAGCAGCCCGGAGATGGCCGGGGAGCTGTTTTTT.